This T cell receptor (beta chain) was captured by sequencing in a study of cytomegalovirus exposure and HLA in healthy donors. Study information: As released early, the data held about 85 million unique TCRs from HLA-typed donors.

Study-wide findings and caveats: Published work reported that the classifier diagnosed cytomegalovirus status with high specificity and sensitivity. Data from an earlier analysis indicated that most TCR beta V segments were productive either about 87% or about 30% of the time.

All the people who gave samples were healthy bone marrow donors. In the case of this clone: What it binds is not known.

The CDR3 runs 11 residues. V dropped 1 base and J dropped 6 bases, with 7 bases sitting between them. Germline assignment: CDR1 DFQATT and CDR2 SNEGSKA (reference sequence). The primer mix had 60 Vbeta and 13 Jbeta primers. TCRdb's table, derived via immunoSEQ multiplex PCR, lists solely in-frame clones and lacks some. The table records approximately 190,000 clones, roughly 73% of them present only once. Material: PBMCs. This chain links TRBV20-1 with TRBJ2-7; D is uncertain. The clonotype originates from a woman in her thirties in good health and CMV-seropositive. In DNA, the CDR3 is TGCAGTGCTAGAGGCGCAAGCGAGCAGTACTTC. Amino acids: CSARGASEQYF.